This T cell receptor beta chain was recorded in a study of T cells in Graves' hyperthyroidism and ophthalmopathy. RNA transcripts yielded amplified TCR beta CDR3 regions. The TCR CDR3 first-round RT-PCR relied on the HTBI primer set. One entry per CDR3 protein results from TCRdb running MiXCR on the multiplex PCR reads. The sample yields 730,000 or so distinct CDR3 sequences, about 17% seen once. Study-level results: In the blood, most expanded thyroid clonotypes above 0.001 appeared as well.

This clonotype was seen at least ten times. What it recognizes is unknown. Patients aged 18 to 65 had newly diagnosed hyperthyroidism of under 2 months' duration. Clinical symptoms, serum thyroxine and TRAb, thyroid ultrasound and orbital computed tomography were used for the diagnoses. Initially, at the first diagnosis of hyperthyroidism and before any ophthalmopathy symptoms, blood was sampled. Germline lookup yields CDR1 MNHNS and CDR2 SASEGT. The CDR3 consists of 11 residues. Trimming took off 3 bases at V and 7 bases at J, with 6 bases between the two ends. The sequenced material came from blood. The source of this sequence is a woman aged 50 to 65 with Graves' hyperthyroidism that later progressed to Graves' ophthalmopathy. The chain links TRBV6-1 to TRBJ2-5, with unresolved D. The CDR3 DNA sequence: TGTGCCAGCAGTGAGCAGATGACCCAGTACTTC. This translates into CASSEQMTQYF.